This T cell receptor (beta chain) was captured in a study of shared clonotypes between healthy human individuals. Germline lookup yields CDR1 MGHDK and CDR2 SYGVNS. V was shortened by 7 bases and J by 1 base, with 13 bases between the two germline ends. This CDR3 has 14 residues. Sorted subsets were amplified in replicate PCRs using about 200 ng DNA, roughly 30,000 T cell genomes. TCRdb's copy holds only in-frame clones and misses some; the assay was immunoSEQ multiplex PCR. The table shows under 1,100,000 clones, with about 75% occurring only once. A few counts support this clone. The chain links TRBV25-1 to TRBJ1-1; possible D gene TRBD1, 5 bases. The clonotype originates from a man aged 18 to 30 in good health. The sample was memory CD4+ T cells sorted from blood. Sample subset: CD45RA-negative fraction. The CDR3: CASTRQGTNTEAFF. Written as DNA, the CDR3 is TGTGCCAGCACACGTCAGGGAACGAACACTGAAGCTTTCTTT.